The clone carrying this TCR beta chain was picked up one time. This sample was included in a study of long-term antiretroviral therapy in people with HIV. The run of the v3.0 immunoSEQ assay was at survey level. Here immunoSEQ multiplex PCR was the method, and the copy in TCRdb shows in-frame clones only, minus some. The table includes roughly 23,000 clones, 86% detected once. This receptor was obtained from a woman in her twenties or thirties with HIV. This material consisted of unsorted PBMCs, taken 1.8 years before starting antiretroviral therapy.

The CDR3, as DNA: TGTGCCAGCAGTGAACGCGGACAGGGGGCAGAAAAACTGTTTTTT. This encodes CASSERGQGAEKLFF. The chain joins TRBV2 to TRBJ1-4, with TRBD1 matching over 11 bases. Germline V CDR1 and CDR2: SNHLY, FYNNEI. CDR3 length: 15 residues. Trimming took 2 bases from V and 8 from J; bases not matched to a gene: 4. Complete variable domain (other parts from reference TRBV2 and TRBJ1-4): EPEVTQTPSHQVTQMGQEVILRCVPISNHLYFYWYRQILGQKVEFLVSFYNNEISEKSEIFDDQFSVERPDGSNFTLKIRSTKLEDSAMYFCASSERGQGAEKLFFGSGTQLSVL.